A single sample is the source of the 17 T cell receptor beta chains below, sequenced in a study of cytomegalovirus exposure and HLA in healthy donors. The PCR ran on 60 Vbeta and 13 Jbeta primers. TCRdb's copy holds only in-frame clones and misses some; the assay was immunoSEQ multiplex PCR. There are 150,000 to 250,000 clones in the sample, with around 0.7% held by the top ten. Sequencing was carried out using PBMCs. These receptors came from a boy between 5 and 17 years old in good health and CMV-seronegative.

This chain links TRBV7-6 with TRBJ1-2; 7 positions agree with TRBD1. J gave up 8 bases and V 3 bases, and 6 bases lay outside the gene matches. Looked up from germline, CDR1 is SGHVS and CDR2 is FNYEAQ. The CDR3 is 13 amino acids. In nucleotides, the CDR3 is TGTGCCAGCAGCTTTGGGCCGGGACAGGGCTACACCTTC. As protein: CASSFGPGQGYTF.

The chain uses TRBV7-9 and TRBJ2-2; D is unresolved. V was clipped by 11 bases and J by 7 bases, with 17 bases between them. In germline, CDR1 is SEHNR, CDR2 FQNEAQ (reference sequence). This CDR3 comprises 13 residues. The CDR3, as DNA: TGTGCCCCCCCATTGCGCGATGGCGGGGAGCTGTTTTTT. This gives the protein CAPPLRDGGELFF.

V is TRBV7-9 and J is TRBJ1-1; perhaps TRBD1 as D (5 bases). The CDR3 extends over 15 amino acids. Germline values: CDR1 SEHNR, CDR2 FQNEAQ (reference sequence). V dropped 4 bases and J dropped 2 bases, with 14 bases sitting between them. The CDR3: CASSSPDTDNTEAFF. The CDR3, as DNA: TGTGCCAGCAGCTCCCCGGACACCGATAACACTGAAGCTTTCTTT.

The rearrangement joins TRBV29-1 to TRBJ1-1, with D hard to call. This CDR3 has 13 amino acids. The germline gives CDR1 SQVTM, CDR2 ANQGSEA. V lost 0 bases and J lost 2, with 7 bases in between. DNA for the CDR3: TGCAGCGTTGAAGATCTGGCCAACACTGAAGCTTTCTTT. Protein: CSVEDLANTEAFF.

The genes are TRBV6-1 and TRBJ1-4; the match to TRBD1 covers 8 bases. Unmatched junction bases numbered 6, after V lost 7 bases and J lost 5 bases. CDR1 is MNHNS, CDR2 SASEGT, per germline. This CDR3 has 14 residues. CDR3 DNA sequence: TGTGCCAGCATCCGACAGGGGTCGAATGAAAAACTGTTTTTT. Its translation is CASIRQGSNEKLFF.

The chain combines TRBV7-9 with TRBJ1-1; possibly TRBD1 for D (5 bases). The CDR3 spans 15 residues. V lost 7 bases, J lost 0 bases, and 15 bases lay in between. In germline, CDR1 is SEHNR, CDR2 FQNEAQ (reference sequence). CDR3 amino acids: CASTSGGSMNTEAFF. CDR3 nucleotide sequence: TGTGCCAGCACCTCCGGGGGGAGCATGAACACTGAAGCTTTCTTT.

V is TRBV5-5 and J is TRBJ1-6; unclear D gene. Per germline, CDR1 SGHKS and CDR2 YYEKEE (reference sequence). This CDR3 spans 13 amino acids. Deletions cut 4 bases from V and 10 bases from J, with 12 bases between. CDR3 region: CASSVGVDSPLHF. Here the CDR3 DNA reads TGTGCCAGCAGCGTCGGGGTAGACTCACCCCTCCACTTT.

J is TRBJ1-1 and V is TRBV30, with 9 bases lining up with TRBD1. V dropped 5 bases and J dropped 9; count of bases not matched to a gene: 13. This CDR3 is built from 14 residues. Germline V gene lookup returns CDR1 GTSNPN and CDR2 SVGIG (reference sequence). The CDR3 DNA reads TGTGCCTGGCAGACCGGGACAGGGACCTTAAAAGCTTTCTTT. Its translation is CAWQTGTGTLKAFF.

The chain is built from TRBV7-9 and TRBJ2-3, with D possibly TRBD2 on 7 matching bases. CDR1 SEHNR and CDR2 FQNEAQ come from the germline V gene (reference sequence). This CDR3 comprises 15 residues. Trimming pared 5 bases from V and 5 bases from J, leaving 17 bases between. CDR3 DNA sequence: TGTGCCAGCAGCGGGGGGGCGCCCTTCAAAGATACGCAGTATTTT. This encodes CASSGGAPFKDTQYF.

The chain recombines TRBV7-8 with TRBJ2-3, with D possibly being TRBD2 (5 bases). CDR1 and CDR2 from the germline V gene are SGHVS and FQNEAQ. The CDR3 totals 16 residues. Trimming removed 3 bases at V and 4 bases at J, with 17 bases between. The CDR3: CASSFYAGGSPDTQYF. DNA of the CDR3: TGTGCCAGCAGCTTCTACGCGGGTGGGTCGCCAGATACGCAGTATTTT. The variable domain in full, completed from reference TRBV7-8 and TRBJ2-3, reads GAGVSQSPRYKVAKRGQDVALRCDPISGHVSLFWYQQALGQGPEFLTYFQNEAQLDKSGLPSDRFFAERPEGSVSTLKIQRTQQEDSAVYLCASSFYAGGSPDTQYFGPGTRLTVL.

V gene TRBV7-9 combines with J gene TRBJ2-1, with TRBD2 matching over 9 bases. The CDR3 has 15 amino acids. V dropped 5 bases and J dropped 5; count of bases not matched to a gene: 7. Germline CDR1 reads SEHNR; CDR2 reads FQNEAQ (reference sequence). The CDR3 sequence: CASSGKRGANNEQFF. The CDR3 DNA sequence: TGTGCCAGCAGCGGTAAGCGGGGGGCCAACAATGAGCAGTTCTTC.

The rearrangement links TRBV5-6 to TRBJ1-6; perhaps TRBD1 as D (5 bases). The germline V gene has CDR1 SGHDT and CDR2 YYEEEE. V gave up 3 bases and J gave up 6 bases, with 16 bases separating them. The CDR3 has 16 residues. DNA of the CDR3: TGTGCCAGCAGCTCACAGCTTAGGGGAACTAATTCACCCCTCCACTTT. As protein: CASSSQLRGTNSPLHF.

The chain recombines TRBV6-5 with TRBJ2-2; D unclear. Between the trimmed V and J ends, which lost 2 bases and 1 base, there was a span of 5 bases. Germline CDR1 reads MNHEY; CDR2 reads SVGAGI. CDR3 length: 14 residues. The CDR3 loop reads CASSYGLNTGELFF. The CDR3 DNA follows: TGTGCCAGCAGTTACGGGCTGAACACCGGGGAGCTGTTTTTT.

The CDR3 region has the DNA TGTGCCAGCAGCTTCGGGCTCGGGGGCGAGCAGTACTTC. It translates to CASSFGLGGEQYF. V is TRBV7-9 and J is TRBJ2-7, with D maybe TRBD2 (6 bases). The CDR3 runs 13 residues. CDR1 is SEHNR and CDR2 is FQNEAQ in the germline V gene (reference sequence). V was pared by 3 bases and J by 6 bases, with 12 bases between. The whole variable domain, filled in from reference TRBV7-9 and TRBJ2-7, reads DTGVSQNPRHKITKRGQNVTFRCDPISEHNRLYWYRQTLGQGPEFLTYFQNEAQLEKSRLLSDRFSAERPKGSFSTLEIQRTEQGDSAMYLCASSFGLGGEQYFGPGTRLTVT.

The rearrangement uses TRBV9 and TRBJ1-1, with a tentative D call TRBD1 (6 bases). In germline, CDR1 is SGDLS, CDR2 YYNGEE. The CDR3 has 15 residues. Trimming removed 4 bases at V and 0 bases at J, with 13 bases between. The CDR3, as DNA: TGTGCCAGCAGCCCCTGGACAGCTATGAACACTGAAGCTTTCTTT. Amino acid sequence: CASSPWTAMNTEAFF.

V gene TRBV12-5 combines with J gene TRBJ2-7; tentatively, D is TRBD1 (5 bases). Germline CDR1 is LGHNT and CDR2 is FRNRAP. The V end was cut by 7 bases, the J end by 5 bases, with 15 bases between. CDR3 length: 13 amino acids. CDR3 DNA: TGTGCTAGTGCCCTCAATTGGGGCGACGAGCAGTACTTC. This encodes CASALNWGDEQYF.

This sequence joins TRBV4-2 and TRBJ2-7; 10 bases agree with TRBD1. The germline V gene encodes CDR1 LGHNA and CDR2 YNFKEQ. The CDR3 spans 15 residues. The V and J ends lost 4 bases and 2 bases, in that order; junction bases with no gene match: 5. CDR3 nucleotide sequence: TGTGCCAGCAGCCCCCAAGACAGGGGGCCCTACGAGCAGTACTTC. Translation gives CASSPQDRGPYEQYF.